The entry below describes one TCR beta chain. Its specificity is unknown. The data were obtained in a study of cytomegalovirus exposure and HLA in healthy donors. Regarding the study as a whole: When analyzed later, a missense DCLRE1C variant was found to be linked to TCR beta V- and J-gene trimming. Whilst most TCR sequences proved rare, a subset of public TCRs occurred across many donors.

The germline V and J ends were trimmed by 1 base and 4 bases, with 4 bases remaining between them. Germline V gene lookup returns CDR1 SGHAT and CDR2 FQNNGV. The CDR3 extends over 12 amino acids. Samples came from healthy bone marrow donors. PCR employed 60 Vbeta and 13 Jbeta primers. Measured with immunoSEQ multiplex PCR; TCRdb has only the in-frame clones, and not every one. The sample includes about 21,000 clones, over 65% of them seen just once. The chain uses TRBV11-2 and TRBJ2-5; no firm D call. The sequenced sample consisted of PBMCs. This TCR came from a man in his fifties or sixties in good health and CMV-seronegative. The CDR3 reads CASSLVRETQYF. In DNA form, the CDR3 reads TGTGCCAGCAGCTTAGTTAGAGAGACCCAGTACTTC.